This T cell receptor (beta chain) comes out of a study of cytomegalovirus exposure and HLA in healthy donors. Study-wide findings and caveats: Most TCRs appeared rarely, but some public TCRs recurred in many donors.

It was with 60 Vbeta and 13 Jbeta primers that the PCR ran. Profiling relied on immunoSEQ multiplex PCR, and the TCRdb table lists in-frame clones only, not all of them. Its clone listing holds over 55,000 clones. The V and J ends lost 4 bases and 3 bases, in that order; junction bases with no gene match: 12. This CDR3 has 16 amino acids. Germline-derived CDR1 and CDR2 are GTSNPN and SVGIG (reference sequence). About this clone itself: What it recognizes is unknown.

Sequencing was carried out using PBMCs. The J gene is TRBJ2-7, the V gene TRBV30; 10 positions match TRBD1. The TCR comes from a boy aged 5-17 years in good health and CMV-seronegative. In nucleotides, the CDR3 is TGTGCCTGGACCTACCCCCGGGACAGGGGAATCTACGAGCAGTACTTC. Translated, it gives CAWTYPRDRGIYEQYF.